These T cell receptor beta chains were read from a single sample in a study of T cells in Graves' hyperthyroidism and ophthalmopathy. MiXCR, applied by TCRdb to the multiplex PCR reads, yields one record per CDR3 protein. The table has over 350,000 distinct CDR3 sequences, approximately 17% seen once. The material sequenced was blood. The receptor set was obtained from a man younger than 35 with Graves' ophthalmopathy. The CDR3 runs from the conserved cysteine through the conserved F or W. The D gene is left open where the match is weak. Part of the rows lack a size; the others show once, few, many or a class for expanded clones.

D,V,size,J,CDR3,DNA
TRBD1,TRBV4-2,few,TRBJ1-1,CASSQGAGGLSEAFF,TGTGCCAGCAGCCAAGGGGCAGGGGGCTTATCTGAAGCTTTCTTT
-,TRBV7-2,many,TRBJ2-5,CASSGVQETQYF,TGTGCCAGCAGCGGGGTACAAGAGACCCAGTACTTC
-,TRBV7-2,-,TRBJ1-5,CASSVRTGAYSNQPQHF,TGTGCCAGCAGCGTACGGACTGGGGCTTATAGCAATCAGCCCCAGCATTTT
TRBD1,TRBV2,many,TRBJ1-1,CASGKGVGTGTTEAFF,TGTGCCAGCGGAAAAGGGGTCGGGACAGGGACAACTGAAGCTTTCTTT
-,TRBV24-1,-,TRBJ2-1,CATSDPTVNEQFF,TGTGCCACCAGTGATCCGACGGTGAATGAGCAGTTCTTC
TRBD1,TRBV29-1,-,TRBJ2-2,CSVSGTGTGELFF,TGCAGCGTTTCCGGGACAGGAACCGGGGAGCTGTTTTTT
TRBD1,TRBV7-2,-,TRBJ1-1,CASSSGTGRGEAFF,TGTGCCAGCAGCTCCGGGACAGGGAGAGGTGAAGCTTTCTTT
-,TRBV3-1,many,TRBJ1-1,CASSQGGDSEAFF,TGTGCCAGCAGCCAAGGGGGAGACTCTGAAGCTTTCTTT
TRBD1,TRBV27,-,TRBJ1-3,CASSRQGAGNTIYF,TGTGCCAGCAGTCGACAGGGGGCTGGAAACACCATATATTTT
-,TRBV10-3,-,TRBJ2-3,CAISELQVTDTQYF,TGTGCCATCAGTGAGTTACAGGTCACAGATACGCAGTATTTT
-,TRBV12-3/TRBV12-4,few,TRBJ2-6,CASSGRGGGANVLTF,TGTGCCAGCAGTGGCAGGGGAGGTGGGGCCAACGTCCTGACTTTC
-,TRBV6-4,many,TRBJ2-6,CASSLTESSGANVLTF,TGTGCCAGCAGCTTAACAGAGAGCTCTGGGGCCAACGTCCTGACTTTC
TRBD2,TRBV9,-,TRBJ2-1,CASGQTSGEASEQFF,TGTGCCAGCGGCCAGACTAGCGGGGAGGCAAGTGAGCAGTTCTTC
TRBD1,TRBV5-4,-,TRBJ2-3,CASSLGLRGQGLPDTQYF,TGTGCCAGCAGCTTGGGCCTCCGCGGACAGGGGCTCCCAGATACGCAGTATTTT
TRBD2,TRBV6-2/TRBV6-3,few,TRBJ2-4,CASSYAIAGTKNIQYF,TGTGCCAGCAGTTACGCCATAGCGGGAACCAAAAACATTCAGTACTTC
-,TRBV12-3/TRBV12-4,many,TRBJ2-3,CASSLGSRGSRYTQYF,TGTGCCAGCAGTTTAGGTTCGCGGGGAAGCAGATATACGCAGTATTTT
-,TRBV6-2/TRBV6-3,-,TRBJ2-1,CASSYSRRRDYNEQFF,TGTGCCAGCAGTTACTCGAGACGGCGGGATTACAATGAGCAGTTCTTC
-,TRBV6-1,few,TRBJ2-7,CASSEWGVEQYF,TGTGCCAGCAGTGAATGGGGGGTCGAGCAGTACTTC
-,TRBV28,few,TRBJ2-2,CASSFQWLNTGELFF,TGTGCCAGCAGTTTCCAGTGGTTAAACACCGGGGAGCTGTTTTTT
-,TRBV20-1,many,TRBJ1-1,CSARVGSMNTEAFF,TGCAGTGCTAGAGTAGGATCCATGAACACTGAAGCTTTCTTT
-,TRBV5-1,-,TRBJ2-7,CASSLESTSDEQYF,TGCGCCAGCAGCTTGGAGTCAACCTCTGACGAGCAGTACTTC
-,TRBV29-1,few,TRBJ2-3,CSVVDPRQTPGDTQYF,TGCAGCGTTGTCGACCCCCGACAGACCCCCGGAGATACGCAGTATTTT
-,TRBV12-3/TRBV12-4,many,TRBJ2-1,CASRRDSLDEQFF,TGTGCCAGCAGACGTGACTCCCTCGATGAGCAGTTCTTC
-,TRBV2,many,TRBJ2-4,CASGSWGIKGGERNIQYF,TGTGCCAGCGGATCCTGGGGGATAAAAGGAGGAGAAAGAAACATTCAGTACTTC
-,TRBV11-1,many,TRBJ1-1,CASSSSTGRSTEAFF,TGTGCCAGCAGCTCCTCCACAGGTCGGAGCACTGAAGCTTTCTTT
TRBD2,TRBV19,few,TRBJ2-3,CASTSLASGGADTQYF,TGTGCCAGTACGTCGTTGGCTAGCGGGGGGGCGGATACGCAGTATTTT
-,TRBV7-9,many,TRBJ2-7,CASSSTGGSYEQYF,TGCGCCAGCAGCTCGACAGGTGGATCCTACGAGCAGTACTTC
TRBD1,TRBV9,few,TRBJ2-2,CASTLTGGTGELFF,TGTGCCAGTACCCTGACAGGGGGGACCGGGGAGCTGTTTTTT
-,TRBV7-2,many,TRBJ2-5,CASSSVAVIETQYF,TGTGCCAGCAGCTCCGTAGCGGTGATCGAGACCCAGTACTTC
TRBD1,TRBV6-1,many,TRBJ1-6,CASSDDRGRVTNSPLHF,TGTGCCAGCAGTGATGACAGGGGGCGCGTCACCAATTCACCCCTCCACTTT
-,TRBV10-3,many,TRBJ2-7,CAISESATYEQYF,TGTGCCATCAGTGAGAGCGCAACCTACGAGCAGTACTTC
-,TRBV28,many,TRBJ1-2,CASSPGDWDYGYTF,TGTGCCAGCAGTCCTGGGGACTGGGACTATGGCTACACCTTC
TRBD1,TRBV18,many,TRBJ1-2,CASSPQDRDPYGYTF,TGTGCCAGCTCACCACAGGACAGGGATCCCTATGGCTACACCTTC
-,TRBV15,-,TRBJ2-2,CATNPGPGTGELFF,TGTGCCACCAACCCGGGACCAGGGACCGGGGAGCTGTTTTTT
-,TRBV5-5,many,TRBJ1-1,CASSLEWGNTEAFF,TGTGCCAGCAGCTTGGAGTGGGGTAACACTGAAGCTTTCTTT
TRBD2,TRBV2,many,TRBJ2-3,CASSDMWRGGTDTQYF,TGTGCCAGCAGTGATATGTGGCGGGGGGGCACAGATACGCAGTATTTT
-,TRBV24-1,many,TRBJ1-2,CATSRGRGGDGYTF,TGTGCCACCAGTCGGGGCAGGGGCGGAGATGGCTACACCTTC
-,TRBV24-1,few,TRBJ1-4,CATSQGKRDNEKLFF,TGTGCCACCAGCCAAGGAAAGAGGGATAATGAAAAACTGTTTTTT
TRBD2,TRBV7-9,-,TRBJ2-1,CASSRDSSGGSDFNEQFF,TGTGCCAGCAGTCGGGACTCTAGCGGGGGGTCGGATTTCAATGAGCAGTTCTTC
TRBD2,TRBV24-1,many,TRBJ2-3,CATSESGGTDTQYF,TGTGCCACCAGTGAAAGCGGGGGCACAGATACGCAGTATTTT
TRBD1,TRBV5-1,few,TRBJ1-3,CASRPQGNSGNTIYF,TGCGCCAGCAGACCACAGGGGAATTCTGGAAACACCATATATTTT
TRBD2,TRBV27,few,TRBJ2-5,CASTLLGGGYQETQYF,TGTGCCAGCACCCTACTGGGGGGGGGGTACCAAGAGACCCAGTACTTC
TRBD1,TRBV27,-,TRBJ2-6,CASSFGTGGSGANVLTF,TGTGCCAGCAGTTTTGGTACAGGGGGCTCGGGGGCCAACGTCCTGACTTTC
TRBD1,TRBV18,many,TRBJ1-4,CASSPRTGSNEQLFF,TGTGCCAGCTCACCGAGGACAGGGTCTAATGAGCAACTGTTTTTT
-,TRBV12-3/TRBV12-4,many,TRBJ2-3,CASSLPRGHHNTDTQYF,TGTGCCAGCAGTTTACCCCGGGGGCACCACAACACAGATACGCAGTATTTT
-,TRBV6-4,-,TRBJ1-5,CASSPRVAHQPQHF,TGTGCCAGCAGCCCCAGGGTAGCCCATCAGCCCCAGCATTTT
-,TRBV28,-,TRBJ2-3,CASSGVSSTDTQYF,TGTGCCAGCAGTGGGGTTTCTAGCACAGATACGCAGTATTTT
TRBD2,TRBV7-8,-,TRBJ2-3,CASSLSSGRTGDTQYF,TGTGCCAGCAGCTTATCTAGCGGGAGAACGGGAGATACGCAGTATTTT
-,TRBV15,many,TRBJ2-5,CATSRDPGQTNQETQYF,TGTGCCACCAGCAGAGATCCGGGGCAGACGAATCAAGAGACCCAGTACTTC
TRBD2,TRBV27,-,TRBJ2-3,CASSSKRAGGDDTQYF,TGTGCCAGCAGTTCGAAAAGAGCGGGGGGGGACGATACGCAGTATTTT
TRBD2,TRBV7-6,few,TRBJ2-7,CASSLGGGAGYEQYF,TGTGCCAGCAGCTTAGGCGGGGGGGCGGGATACGAGCAGTACTTC
TRBD1,TRBV5-1,many,TRBJ2-7,CANGPGQHTYEQYF,TGCGCCAACGGCCCGGGACAGCACACTTACGAGCAGTACTTC
-,TRBV4-1,-,TRBJ1-3,CASSQERGGNTIYF,TGCGCCAGCAGCCAAGAACGGGGAGGAAACACCATATATTTT
-,TRBV2,many,TRBJ2-1,CASSTQGSSYNEQFF,TGTGCCAGCAGTACTCAGGGGAGCTCCTACAATGAGCAGTTCTTC
TRBD2,TRBV11-3,-,TRBJ2-1,CASSGGGLAGGPGNEQFF,TGTGCCAGCAGCGGAGGGGGACTAGCGGGAGGGCCCGGCAATGAGCAGTTCTTC
TRBD1,TRBV12-3/TRBV12-4,many,TRBJ1-4,CASSFGQGGEKLFF,TGTGCCAGCAGTTTTGGACAGGGAGGTGAAAAACTGTTTTTT
TRBD2,TRBV5-1,-,TRBJ2-5,CASREVAGQETQYF,TGCGCCAGCCGGGAGGTGGCGGGGCAAGAGACCCAGTACTTC
-,TRBV5-6,many,TRBJ2-5,CASSLGALQETQYF,TGTGCCAGCAGCCTAGGGGCACTCCAAGAGACCCAGTACTTC
TRBD1,TRBV7-9,many,TRBJ1-1,CASWEGQGYTEAFF,TGTGCCAGCTGGGAGGGACAGGGGTATACTGAAGCTTTCTTT